This T cell receptor (beta chain) was identified in a study of blood T cell repertoires in COVID-19. Study-level background: From T cells, B-cell-depleted T cells, or PBMCs came the material, which was cDNA or gDNA.

The method was immunoSEQ multiplex PCR; TCRdb's version includes in-frame clones alone and lacks a portion of them. The data show about 210,000 clones, roughly 85% seen once. V shed 5 bases and J shed 9 bases, with 14 bases lying between them. The CDR3 consists of 13 residues. Germline CDR1 is SGHAT and CDR2 is FQNNGV. This receptor was taken from a woman in her 70s with COVID-19, enrolled during active disease. The material sequenced was peripheral blood. The chain recombines TRBV11-2 with TRBJ2-1; the D is unclear. CDR3 loop: CASSPYGPLEQFF. For the CDR3, the DNA is TGTGCCAGCAGCCCGTATGGGCCGCTTGAGCAGTTCTTC.